The clone carrying this TCR beta chain was counted between two and nine times. Its antigen is unidentified. This record comes from a study of T cells in Graves' hyperthyroidism and ophthalmopathy. Whole-study results and caveats: Peripheral blood also featured most of the thyroid clonotypes expanded above 0.001.

RNA transcripts gave rise to amplified TCR beta CDR3 regions. During a first-round RT-PCR of the TCR CDR3, the HTBI primer set was used. MiXCR, applied by TCRdb to the multiplex PCR reads, yields one record per CDR3 protein. The table shows around 300,000 distinct CDR3 sequences, with about 14% occurring only once. Germline V gives CDR1 MNHEY, CDR2 SVGEGT. J lost 5 bases, V lost 4 bases, and 3 bases had no gene match. The CDR3 covers 14 residues. Sequenced material: blood. This TCR was recovered from a woman in her 30s with Graves' hyperthyroidism that later progressed to Graves' ophthalmopathy. The J gene is TRBJ1-4, the V gene TRBV6-2 or TRBV6-3, with 8 bases aligning to TRBD1. The CDR3 DNA sequence: TGTGCCAGCAGTTCGAGGACAGGGAATGAAAAACTGTTTTTT. Translation: CASSSRTGNEKLFF.